These T cell receptor beta chains were read from a single sample in a study of patients and donors after allogeneic stem cell transplantation. TCRdb used MiXCR to reprocess the RT-PCR reads, holding one entry per CDR3 protein. This table holds roughly 940,000 distinct CDR3 sequences, more than 15% found once. The sequencing sample was made of blood, either unsorted or a sorted T cell fraction (not recorded which). These receptors all stem from a human donor who was either an allogeneic HSCT recipient or a stem cell or donor lymphocyte infusion donor (not recorded which). It is not recorded whose cells these are; they may come from a transplant donor. The CDR3 runs from the conserved cysteine through the conserved F or W. The listing skips clone size in some rows; elsewhere it reads once, few, many or a size class.

v_gene	j_gene	abundance	CDR3aa
TRBV15	TRBJ1-5	-	CATSTWTVSNQPQHF
TRBV4-1	TRBJ2-2	-	CASSQNFGNTGELFF
TRBV20-1	TRBJ1-4	once	CSAQGGDNEKLFF
TRBV12-5	TRBJ2-3	-	CASGFPPDTQYF
TRBV7-2	TRBJ1-4	many	CASSFTGTEKLFF
TRBV3-1	TRBJ2-2	-	CASSQRGGTAKTGELFF
TRBV20-1	TRBJ2-5	few	CSARAVASQETQYF
TRBV7-7	TRBJ2-3	-	CASSLPPHGAGGFGDTQYF
TRBV10-3	TRBJ1-1	-	CAIRGTGSMNTEAFF
TRBV5-1	TRBJ1-1	few	CASSMKSGWSTEAFF
TRBV20-1	TRBJ1-3	-	CSAPAQLSGNTIYF
TRBV4-3	TRBJ1-5	-	CASSQSGAQPQHF
TRBV4-3	TRBJ2-3	-	CASSQDSAGGSVTDTQYF
TRBV28	TRBJ2-7	-	CASSFYRGRSYEQYF
TRBV20-1	TRBJ2-5	many	CSATGTASLETQYF
TRBV5-1	TRBJ2-2	-	CASSRTDALVYTGELFF
TRBV4-1	TRBJ2-7	-	CASSPQTGRTYEQYF
TRBV7-3	TRBJ2-2	-	CASSLTAAGRTGELFF
TRBV30	TRBJ2-1	-	CAWYPGLARWDEQFF
TRBV5-6	TRBJ2-6	-	CASSLLTTNVLTF
TRBV7-9	TRBJ1-3	few	CASNPPISSGNTIYF
TRBV6-2/TRBV6-3	TRBJ2-1	-	CASEIRGPPSEQFF
TRBV25-1	TRBJ1-5	many	CASSASGSNQPQHF
TRBV6-2/TRBV6-3	TRBJ1-1	-	CASRTPGEAFF
TRBV20-1	TRBJ2-6	many	CSARGAMGSGANVLTF
TRBV4-3	TRBJ2-1	few	CASSQDFKGALEQFF
TRBV5-1	TRBJ2-7	many	CASSLNRLSYEQYF
TRBV12-5	TRBJ1-2	few	CASGLNPLNRGRNYGYTF
TRBV4-1	TRBJ2-5	few	CASTRGGLQETQYF
TRBV3-1	TRBJ2-1	many	CASSLLGGTSGYYNEQFF
TRBV27	TRBJ2-3	-	CASSFTSGGALNPDTQYF
TRBV12-3/TRBV12-4	TRBJ2-1	-	CASTPVAAGTSVSYNEQFF
TRBV12-3/TRBV12-4	TRBJ1-2	few	CASFSLGGGRNYGYTF
TRBV15	TRBJ1-2	-	CATSRELGEGSRGGYTF
TRBV5-6	TRBJ2-3	-	CASSFLVGSYTDTQYF
TRBV15	TRBJ1-6	-	CATSRDRPRSPLHF
TRBV5-1	TRBJ2-2	-	CASTDRGANTGELFF
TRBV7-9	TRBJ1-1	few	CASSLRGSYTEAFF
TRBV27	TRBJ2-3	few	CASSQLRDRRDTQYF
TRBV7-9	TRBJ1-1	many	CASSRTPEAFF
TRBV2	TRBJ2-3	-	CASSPHKNTQYF
TRBV5-1	TRBJ2-2	few	CASSHQAGTNTGELFF
TRBV27	TRBJ2-1	few	CASSRTSGRSYNEQFF
TRBV7-9	TRBJ2-1	-	CASSPGPTASVSEQFF
TRBV12-3/TRBV12-4	TRBJ2-1	few	CASSTVGALGPHEQFF
TRBV7-8	TRBJ1-4	few	CASSLHVAATNEKLFF
TRBV15	TRBJ1-4	-	CATSRSRQGGEKLFF
TRBV6-1	TRBJ1-2	few	CASRGTGIYGYTF
TRBV6-5	TRBJ1-2	-	CASSYRKGDGYTF
TRBV20-1	TRBJ2-3	few	CSANQVASGATDTQYF
TRBV5-1	TRBJ2-1	-	CASSLVFRANNEQFF
TRBV18	TRBJ2-5	-	CASSPLGLAGGGQETQYF